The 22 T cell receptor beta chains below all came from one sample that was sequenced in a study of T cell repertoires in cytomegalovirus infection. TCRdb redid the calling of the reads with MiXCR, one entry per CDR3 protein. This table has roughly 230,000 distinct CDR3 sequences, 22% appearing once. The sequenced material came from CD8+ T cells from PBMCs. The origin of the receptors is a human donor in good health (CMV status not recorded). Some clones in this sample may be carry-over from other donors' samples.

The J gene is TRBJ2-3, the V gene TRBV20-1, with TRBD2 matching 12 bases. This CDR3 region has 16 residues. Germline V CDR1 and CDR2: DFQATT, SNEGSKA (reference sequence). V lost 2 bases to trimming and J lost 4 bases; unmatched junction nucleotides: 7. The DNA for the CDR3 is TGCAGTGCTAGACCCGGACTAGCGGGGTCCGCAGATACGCAGTATTTT. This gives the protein CSARPGLAGSADTQYF.

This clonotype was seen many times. DNA for the CDR3: TGTGCCAGCAGCCTAGGGTTGATAGATACGCAGTATTTT. Its protein is CASSLGLIDTQYF. The chain carries TRBV7-8 and TRBJ2-3; D call uncertain. The CDR3 runs to 13 residues. Germline assignment: CDR1 SGHVS and CDR2 FQNEAQ. Trimming took off 5 bases at V and 5 bases at J, with 11 bases between the two ends.

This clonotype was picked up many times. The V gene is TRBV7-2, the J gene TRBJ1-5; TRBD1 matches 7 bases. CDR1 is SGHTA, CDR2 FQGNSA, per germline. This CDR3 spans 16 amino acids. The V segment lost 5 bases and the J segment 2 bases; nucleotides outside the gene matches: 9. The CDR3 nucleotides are TGTGCCAGCAGCGAGTGGGCAGGGGGAGGCAATCAGCCCCAGCATTTT. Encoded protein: CASSEWAGGGNQPQHF. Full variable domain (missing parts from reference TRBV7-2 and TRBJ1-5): GAGVSQSPSNKVTEKGKDVELRCDPISGHTALYWYRQSLGQGLEFLIYFQGNSAPDKSGLPSDRFSAERTGGSVSTLTIQRTQQEDSAVYLCASSEWAGGGNQPQHFGDGTRLSIL.

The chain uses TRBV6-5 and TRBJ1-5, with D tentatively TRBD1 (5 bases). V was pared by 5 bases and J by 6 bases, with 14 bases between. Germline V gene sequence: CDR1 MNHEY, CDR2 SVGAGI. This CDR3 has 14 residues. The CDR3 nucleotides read TGTGCCAGCAGTCCTGTGCAGGGTTTTCAGCCCCAGCATTTT. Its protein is CASSPVQGFQPQHF.

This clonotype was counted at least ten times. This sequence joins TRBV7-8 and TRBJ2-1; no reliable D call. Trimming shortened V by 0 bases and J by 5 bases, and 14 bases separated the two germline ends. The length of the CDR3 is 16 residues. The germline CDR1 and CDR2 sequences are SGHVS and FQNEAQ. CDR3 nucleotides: TGTGCCAGCAGCTTAGCGCTACTGCACAAGGACAATGAGCAGTTCTTC. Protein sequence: CASSLALLHKDNEQFF.

CDR3 sequence: CASNDGNEQFF. The CDR3, as DNA: TGTGCCAGCAACGACGGTAATGAGCAGTTCTTC. The rearrangement joins TRBV27 to TRBJ2-1; unclear D gene. The germline V and J ends were trimmed by 7 bases and 7 bases, with 8 bases remaining between them. CDR1 is MNHEY and CDR2 is SMNVEV in the germline V gene (reference sequence). The CDR3 totals 11 residues.

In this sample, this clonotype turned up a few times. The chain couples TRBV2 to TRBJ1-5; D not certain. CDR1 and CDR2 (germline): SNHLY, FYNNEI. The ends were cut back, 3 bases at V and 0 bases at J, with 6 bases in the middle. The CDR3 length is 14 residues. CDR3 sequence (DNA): TGTGCCAGCAGTGAGACGGGTAGCAATCAGCCCCAGCATTTT. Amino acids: CASSETGSNQPQHF. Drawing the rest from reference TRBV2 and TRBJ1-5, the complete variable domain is EPEVTQTPSHQVTQMGQEVILRCVPISNHLYFYWYRQILGQKVEFLVSFYNNEISEKSEIFDDQFSVERPDGSNFTLKIRSTKLEDSAMYFCASSETGSNQPQHFGDGTRLSIL.

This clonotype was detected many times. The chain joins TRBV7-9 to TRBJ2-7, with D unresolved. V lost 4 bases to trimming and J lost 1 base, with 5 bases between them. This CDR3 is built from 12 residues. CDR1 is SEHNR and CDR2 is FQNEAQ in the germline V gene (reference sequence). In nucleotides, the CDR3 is TGTGCCAGCAGCTCCGTTTCCTACGAGCAGTACTTC. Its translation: CASSSVSYEQYF.

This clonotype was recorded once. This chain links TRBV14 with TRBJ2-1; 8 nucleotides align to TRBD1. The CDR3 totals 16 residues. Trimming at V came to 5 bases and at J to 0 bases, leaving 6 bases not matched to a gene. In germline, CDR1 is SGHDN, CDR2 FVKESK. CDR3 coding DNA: TGTGCCAGCAGCTTTTCCGACAGGGGCTCCTACAATGAGCAGTTCTTC. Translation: CASSFSDRGSYNEQFF.

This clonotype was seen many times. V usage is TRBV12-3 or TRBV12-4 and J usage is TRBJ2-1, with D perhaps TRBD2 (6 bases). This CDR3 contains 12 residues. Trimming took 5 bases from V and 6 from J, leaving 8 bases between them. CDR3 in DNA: TGTGCCAGCAGTACAGCGGGCAATGAGCAGTTCTTC. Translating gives CASSTAGNEQFF.

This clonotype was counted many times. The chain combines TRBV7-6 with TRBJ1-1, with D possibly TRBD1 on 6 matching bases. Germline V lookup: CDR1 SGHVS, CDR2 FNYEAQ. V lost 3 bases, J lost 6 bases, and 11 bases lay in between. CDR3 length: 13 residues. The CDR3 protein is CASSFLGQSEAFF. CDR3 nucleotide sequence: TGTGCCAGCAGCTTCCTGGGACAATCTGAAGCTTTCTTT.

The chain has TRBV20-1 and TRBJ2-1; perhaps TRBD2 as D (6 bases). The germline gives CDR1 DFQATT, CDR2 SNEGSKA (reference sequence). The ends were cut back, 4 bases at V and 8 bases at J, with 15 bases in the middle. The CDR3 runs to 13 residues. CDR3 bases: TGCAGTGCTATGGACGGGGACTTTTATGAGCAGTTCTTC. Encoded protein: CSAMDGDFYEQFF.

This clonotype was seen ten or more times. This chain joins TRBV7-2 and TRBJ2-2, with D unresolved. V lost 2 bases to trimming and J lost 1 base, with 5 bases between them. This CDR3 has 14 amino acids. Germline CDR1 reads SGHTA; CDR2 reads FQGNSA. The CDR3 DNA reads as TGTGCCAGCAGCTTATTCAGGAACACCGGGGAGCTGTTTTTT. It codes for CASSLFRNTGELFF. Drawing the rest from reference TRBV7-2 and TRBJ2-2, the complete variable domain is GAGVSQSPSNKVTEKGKDVELRCDPISGHTALYWYRQSLGQGLEFLIYFQGNSAPDKSGLPSDRFSAERTGGSVSTLTIQRTQQEDSAVYLCASSLFRNTGELFFGEGSRLTVL.

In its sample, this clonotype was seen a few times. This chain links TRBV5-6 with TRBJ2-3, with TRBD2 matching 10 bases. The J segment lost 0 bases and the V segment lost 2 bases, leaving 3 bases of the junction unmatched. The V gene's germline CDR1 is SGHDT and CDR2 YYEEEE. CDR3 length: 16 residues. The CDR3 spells CASSFSGGRSTDTQYF. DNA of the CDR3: TGTGCCAGCAGCTTTAGCGGGGGGCGGAGCACAGATACGCAGTATTTT.

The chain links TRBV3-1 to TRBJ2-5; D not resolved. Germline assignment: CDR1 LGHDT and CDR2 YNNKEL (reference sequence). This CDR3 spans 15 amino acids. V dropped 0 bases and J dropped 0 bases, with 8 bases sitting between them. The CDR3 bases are TGTGCCAGCAGCCAAGAAAATAGGGACCAAGAGACCCAGTACTTC. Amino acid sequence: CASSQENRDQETQYF.

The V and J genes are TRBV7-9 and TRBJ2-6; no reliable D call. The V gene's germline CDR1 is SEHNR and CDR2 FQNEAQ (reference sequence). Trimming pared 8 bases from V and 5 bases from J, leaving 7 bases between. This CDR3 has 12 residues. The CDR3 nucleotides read TGTGCCAGCGCCTTGAGGGCCAACGTCCTGACTTTC. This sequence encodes CASALRANVLTF.

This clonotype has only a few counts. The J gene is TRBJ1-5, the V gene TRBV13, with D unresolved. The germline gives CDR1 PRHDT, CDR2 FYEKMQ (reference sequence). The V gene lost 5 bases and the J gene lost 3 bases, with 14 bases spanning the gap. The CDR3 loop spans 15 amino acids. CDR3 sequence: CASSHGVAYNQPQHF. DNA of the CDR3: TGTGCCAGCAGCCACGGGGTTGCTTACAATCAGCCCCAGCATTTT.

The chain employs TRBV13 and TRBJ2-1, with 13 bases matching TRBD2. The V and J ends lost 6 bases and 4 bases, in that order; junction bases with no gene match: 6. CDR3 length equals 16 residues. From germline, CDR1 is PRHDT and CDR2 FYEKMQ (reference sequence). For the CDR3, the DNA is TGTGCCAGCAGTGGGACTAGCGGGGACCGATACAATGAGCAGTTCTTC. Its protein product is CASSGTSGDRYNEQFF.

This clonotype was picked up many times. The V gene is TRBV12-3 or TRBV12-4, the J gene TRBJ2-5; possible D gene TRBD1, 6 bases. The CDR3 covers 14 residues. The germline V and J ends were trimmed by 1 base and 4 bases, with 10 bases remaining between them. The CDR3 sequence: CASSLGTVAETQYF. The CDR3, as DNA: TGTGCCAGCAGTTTAGGGACAGTAGCAGAGACCCAGTACTTC.

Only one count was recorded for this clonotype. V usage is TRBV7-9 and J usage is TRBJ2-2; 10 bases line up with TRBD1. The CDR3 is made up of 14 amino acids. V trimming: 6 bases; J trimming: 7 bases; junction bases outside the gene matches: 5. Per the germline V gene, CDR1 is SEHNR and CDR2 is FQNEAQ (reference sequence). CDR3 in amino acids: CASRGQGDIGELFF. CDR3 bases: TGTGCCAGCAGAGGACAGGGGGATATCGGGGAGCTGTTTTTT.

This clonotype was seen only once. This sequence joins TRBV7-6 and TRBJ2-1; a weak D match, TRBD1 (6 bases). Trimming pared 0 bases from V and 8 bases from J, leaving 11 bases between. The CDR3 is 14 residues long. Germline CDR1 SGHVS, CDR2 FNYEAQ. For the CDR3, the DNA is TGTGCCAGCAGCTTAGCGGCAGGACAGCATGAGCAGTTCTTC. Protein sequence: CASSLAAGQHEQFF.

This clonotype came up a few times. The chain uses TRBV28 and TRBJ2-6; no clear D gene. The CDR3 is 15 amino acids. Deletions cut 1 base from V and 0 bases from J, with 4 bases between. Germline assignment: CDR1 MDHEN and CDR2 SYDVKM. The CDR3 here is CASSLLPSGANVLTF. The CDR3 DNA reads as TGTGCCAGCAGTTTATTACCCTCTGGGGCCAACGTCCTGACTTTC.